This record looks at one TCR beta chain sequence and its context. The length of the CDR3 is 13 residues. With 7 bases removed from V and 2 bases from J, the gap between germline ends came to 12 bases. The germline V gene encodes CDR1 LNHDA and CDR2 SQIVND (reference sequence). The data were taken from a study of CD8 T cells in Susac syndrome. RNA totalling about 0.5 to 1 ug underwent reverse transcription with random hexamers. TCRdb used MiXCR to reprocess the immunoSEQ multiplex PCR reads, holding one entry per CDR3 protein. Of about 200,000 distinct CDR3 sequences listed, roughly 91% are singletons.

This chain uses TRBV19 with TRBJ2-7, with D unresolved. The TCR comes from a human donor with Susac syndrome. Sequencing was performed on CD4+ T cells from PBMCs. Here the CDR3 reads CASIGTAPYEQYF. CDR3 sequence (DNA): TGTGCCAGTATCGGAACGGCCCCCTACGAGCAGTACTTC.